The 32 T cell receptor beta chains below come from one sample, sequenced in a study of OX40 agonist ivuxolimab in advanced cancers. The method was immunoSEQ multiplex PCR; TCRdb's version includes in-frame clones alone and lacks a portion of them. The repertoire holds tens of thousands of clones, with roughly nine tenths as singletons. This specimen consisted of CD4+ or CD8+ T cells sorted from blood, obtained in a trial of the OX40 agonist ivuxolimab. The receptors here all came from an adult with an advanced solid tumor such as melanoma, head and neck, liver or kidney cancer.

This clone came up a few times. This chain joins TRBV27 and TRBJ1-2, with D uncertain. This CDR3 comprises 13 residues. Germline V gives CDR1 MNHEY, CDR2 SMNVEV (reference sequence). V lost 10 bases to trimming and J lost 0 bases, with 12 bases between them. The DNA for the CDR3 is TGTGCCACCGGAGGCAGATCTAACTATGGCTACACCTTC. It is translated as CATGGRSNYGYTF.

This clone has a single count. This chain uses TRBV27 with TRBJ1-6; D not certain. Germline loops: CDR1 MNHEY, CDR2 SMNVEV (reference sequence). The CDR3 contains 16 residues. V lost 0 bases and J lost 2, with 8 bases in between. CDR3 region: CASSLSVPAYNSPLHF. For the CDR3, the DNA is TGTGCCAGCAGTTTATCCGTCCCTGCCTATAATTCACCCCTCCACTTT.

Written as DNA, the CDR3 is TGTGCCAGCAGCTTACAGGGTTGGGGACTGATGAACACTGAAGCTTTCTTT. Translating it yields CASSLQGWGLMNTEAFF. The rearrangement uses TRBV5-5 and TRBJ1-1; D is perhaps TRBD1 (6 bases). Germline-derived CDR1 and CDR2 are SGHKS and YYEKEE (reference sequence). V lost 2 bases and J lost 0, with 17 bases in between. This CDR3 contains 17 residues.

The chain carries TRBV11-2 and TRBJ1-2; D is undetermined. The CDR3 is 15 amino acids. Germline V gene lookup returns CDR1 SGHAT and CDR2 FQNNGV. The ends were cut back, 5 bases at V and 0 bases at J, with 13 bases in the middle. CDR3 nucleotide sequence: TGTGCCAGCAGCCCCGGACGTTCGGCTAACTATGGCTACACCTTC. Protein product: CASSPGRSANYGYTF.

This clone is a singleton in its sample. This sequence joins TRBV10-3 and TRBJ1-5; tentatively, D is TRBD1 (6 bases). V lost 4 bases and J 7 bases, leaving 11 bases between the germline ends. The CDR3 is 13 amino acids. Germline V gene sequence: CDR1 ENHRY, CDR2 SYGVKD. The CDR3 here is CAISANQGQPQHF. CDR3 nucleotide sequence: TGTGCCATCAGTGCAAACCAGGGGCAGCCCCAGCATTTT.

V is TRBV7-6 and J is TRBJ2-7; no clear D gene. The CDR3 sequence is 13 residues long. Trimming cost V 4 bases and J 0 bases, with 7 bases left between them. Germline-derived CDR1 and CDR2 are SGHVS and FNYEAQ. CDR3 loop: CASSSGSSYEQYF. The DNA of the CDR3 is TGTGCCAGCAGCTCGGGTAGCTCCTACGAGCAGTACTTC.

This clone came up once. The V and J genes are TRBV11-2 and TRBJ2-1, with 15 bases lining up with TRBD2. The J segment lost 0 bases and the V segment lost 5 bases, leaving 8 bases of the junction unmatched. There are 19 residues in the CDR3. The germline V gene has CDR1 SGHAT and CDR2 FQNNGV. In DNA form, the CDR3 reads TGTGCCAGCAGCCGGACTAGCGGGGGGGCGACCAGCTCCTACAATGAGCAGTTCTTC. Translation gives CASSRTSGGATSSYNEQFF.

The rearrangement uses TRBV7-6 and TRBJ2-7; the match to TRBD2 covers 8 bases. With V trimmed by 5 bases and J by 0 bases, 3 bases remained unmatched. Looked up from germline, CDR1 is SGHVS and CDR2 is FNYEAQ. The CDR3 contains 14 residues. The CDR3 is CASSVSGVSYEQYF. The CDR3 nucleotides read TGTGCCAGCAGCGTTAGCGGGGTCTCCTACGAGCAGTACTTC.

The chain uses TRBV6-4 and TRBJ1-2, with TRBD1 identical over 9 bases. Trimming at V came to 2 bases and at J to 2 bases, leaving 0 bases not matched to a gene. Germline assignment: CDR1 MRHNA and CDR2 SNTAGT. The CDR3 is 14 amino acids. In DNA form, the CDR3 reads TGTGCCAGCAGTGACACAGGGGGCAACTATGGCTACACCTTC. Translating gives CASSDTGGNYGYTF.

The chain recombines TRBV6-5 with TRBJ2-3; D gene unclear. Germline values: CDR1 MNHEY, CDR2 SVGAGI. Between the trimmed V and J ends, which lost 4 bases and 2 bases, there was a span of 7 bases. The CDR3 length is 13 residues. CDR3 amino acids: CASSFRYTDTQYF. The CDR3 DNA reads as TGTGCCAGCAGTTTCCGATACACAGATACGCAGTATTTT.

The rearrangement links TRBV5-6 to TRBJ1-2; TRBD1 might be the D (5 bases). This CDR3 comprises 12 residues. Trimming cost V 4 bases and J 10 bases, with 14 bases left between them. CDR1 is SGHDT, CDR2 YYEEEE, per germline. The CDR3: CASSRWDGLYTF. DNA for the CDR3: TGTGCCAGCAGCCGATGGGACGGTCTCTACACCTTC.

The gene calls are TRBV29-1 and TRBJ2-3; 11 bases agree with TRBD1. The CDR3 covers 15 residues. Trimming at V came to 6 bases and at J to 3 bases, leaving 8 bases not matched to a gene. CDR1 and CDR2 (germline): SQVTM, ANQGSEA. The CDR3, as DNA: TGCAGCGTCCCCGGGGACAGGGGGTGGACAGATACGCAGTATTTT. This encodes CSVPGDRGWTDTQYF.

This chain links TRBV4-1 with TRBJ1-2; TRBD1 matches 9 bases. The CDR3 runs 16 residues. V lost 0 bases, J lost 4 bases, and 6 bases stayed unmatched. Germline V CDR1 and CDR2: MGHRA, YSYEKL. CDR3 in DNA: TGCGCCAGCAGCCAAGACGGGACAGGGTCTGCCTATGGCTACACCTTC. It specifies CASSQDGTGSAYGYTF.

V and J are TRBV6-5 and TRBJ1-1; D perhaps matches TRBD1 (5 bases). V gave up 2 bases and J gave up 0 bases, with 13 bases separating them. This CDR3 is built from 16 residues. The germline V gene encodes CDR1 MNHEY and CDR2 SVGAGI. The CDR3 is CASSYGWGSMNTEAFF. CDR3 nucleotide sequence: TGTGCCAGCAGTTACGGTTGGGGGTCTATGAACACTGAAGCTTTCTTT.

This sequence joins TRBV6-6 and TRBJ2-3, with D tentatively TRBD2 (6 bases). Germline V gene lookup returns CDR1 MNHNY and CDR2 SVGAGI (reference sequence). The CDR3 contains 15 residues. V lost 2 bases, J lost 3 bases, and 12 bases lay in between. This CDR3 is CASSYLRGSTDTQYF. The CDR3, as DNA: TGTGCCAGCAGTTACCTACGGGGGTCTACAGATACGCAGTATTTT.

In this sample, this clone turned up a few times. The gene calls are TRBV2 and TRBJ2-5; weak D call: TRBD1 (6 bases). V was cut by 4 bases and J by 0 bases, with 9 bases left in between. CDR3 length: 14 residues. Germline CDR1 SNHLY, CDR2 FYNNEI. CDR3: CASSGDTYQETQYF. The CDR3 DNA reads as TGTGCCAGCAGTGGGGACACGTACCAAGAGACCCAGTACTTC.

This rearrangement joins TRBV5-5 to TRBJ1-1; D is undetermined. The CDR3 spans 13 residues. V shed 0 bases and J shed 7 bases, with 10 bases lying between them. Germline CDR1 SGHKS, CDR2 YYEKEE (reference sequence). The CDR3 sequence: CASSLATLFEAFF. DNA for the CDR3: TGTGCCAGCAGCTTGGCCACATTGTTTGAAGCTTTCTTT.

This rearrangement joins TRBV7-9 to TRBJ2-1; the match to TRBD2 covers 7 bases. The CDR3 spans 15 residues. J was trimmed by 6 bases and V by 1 base; bases with no gene match: 6. Germline V CDR1 and CDR2: SEHNR, FQNEAQ (reference sequence). The CDR3 region is CASSLDGGGINEQFF. CDR3 sequence (DNA): TGTGCCAGCAGCTTAGACGGCGGGGGTATCAATGAGCAGTTCTTC.

The chain couples TRBV7-6 to TRBJ1-4, with unresolved D. This CDR3 has 16 residues. V lost 4 bases to trimming and J lost 8 bases, with 20 bases between them. CDR1 is SGHVS, CDR2 FNYEAQ, per germline. The CDR3 sequence: CASSYRDPPDTEKLFF. Here the CDR3 DNA reads TGTGCCAGCAGCTATAGAGACCCCCCAGACACCGAAAAACTGTTTTTT.

This chain links TRBV27 with TRBJ2-2, with 7 bases identical to TRBD1. Losses at the gene ends were 11 bases for V and 0 bases for J; bases not matched to a gene: 9. From germline, CDR1 is MNHEY and CDR2 SMNVEV (reference sequence). The CDR3 runs to 15 residues. The CDR3 spells CAARQGRSNTGELFF. The CDR3 DNA sequence: TGTGCCGCCCGACAGGGCAGATCGAACACCGGGGAGCTGTTTTTT.

V and J are TRBV7-2 and TRBJ1-2; 7 nucleotides line up with TRBD1. In germline, CDR1 is SGHTA, CDR2 FQGNSA. Germline trimming cut 4 bases from V and 2 bases from J; bases unmatched to any gene: 4. CDR3 length equals 14 residues. The CDR3 sequence: CASSWKTGNYGYTF. In nucleotides, the CDR3 is TGTGCCAGCAGCTGGAAGACAGGGAACTATGGCTACACCTTC.

This clone occurred once. For the CDR3, the DNA is TGTGCCAGCAGCTTAGTTTTCCGCCAGGGTAAAGAAAAACTGTTTTTT. It encodes CASSLVFRQGKEKLFF. The rearrangement uses TRBV7-2 and TRBJ1-4; the D gene is possibly TRBD1 (5 bases). This CDR3 region has 16 residues. V was cut by 1 base and J by 8 bases, with 17 bases left in between. Germline V CDR1 and CDR2: SGHTA, FQGNSA. Based on the CDR3 plus reference TRBV7-2 and TRBJ1-4, the full variable domain is GAGVSQSPSNKVTEKGKDVELRCDPISGHTALYWYRQSLGQGLEFLIYFQGNSAPDKSGLPSDRFSAERTGGSVSTLTIQRTQQEDSAVYLCASSLVFRQGKEKLFFGSGTQLSVL.

The rearrangement joins TRBV4-1 to TRBJ2-1; 8 nucleotides match TRBD1. Trimming at V came to 3 bases and at J to 9 bases, leaving 7 bases not matched to a gene. CDR3 length: 14 residues. Looked up from germline, CDR1 is MGHRA and CDR2 is YSYEKL. CDR3 in DNA: TGCGCCAGCAGCCAGAAAGACAGGGGAAGTGAGCAGTTCTTC. This encodes CASSQKDRGSEQFF.

The chain recombines TRBV11-2 with TRBJ2-2; unclear D gene. This CDR3 contains 14 residues. CDR1 is SGHAT, CDR2 FQNNGV, per germline. Trimming pared 0 bases from V and 4 bases from J, leaving 6 bases between. DNA of the CDR3: TGTGCCAGCAGCTTAGAGGGTGGCACCGGGGAGCTGTTTTTT. Encoded protein: CASSLEGGTGELFF.

V usage is TRBV9 and J usage is TRBJ2-3; possibly TRBD1 for D (6 bases). Trimming took 3 bases from V and 3 from J, leaving 17 bases between them. CDR1 is SGDLS and CDR2 is YYNGEE in the germline V gene. This CDR3 has 16 amino acids. The CDR3 loop reads CASSGGGAGATDTQYF. CDR3 bases: TGTGCCAGCAGCGGGGGTGGTGCAGGGGCGACAGATACGCAGTATTTT.

This clone was found once. The chain recombines TRBV2 with TRBJ1-1, with no clear D. V lost 1 base and J 5 bases, leaving 11 bases between the germline ends. Germline CDR1 SNHLY, CDR2 FYNNEI. This CDR3 has 14 residues. In DNA, the CDR3 is TGTGCCAGCAGTGAAGGGCGGCAGTTAACTGAAGCTTTCTTT. Translating gives CASSEGRQLTEAFF.

The chain is built from TRBV18 and TRBJ1-1; D is uncertain. CDR3 length equals 14 residues. CDR1 KGHSH and CDR2 LQKENI come from the germline V gene. Trimming cost V 1 base and J 0 bases, with 6 bases left between them. The CDR3 DNA sequence: TGTGCCAGCTCACCACTACCTTTGAACACTGAAGCTTTCTTT. This encodes CASSPLPLNTEAFF.

This clone was seen a handful of times. The genes are TRBV5-1 and TRBJ1-2; 9 bases are shared with TRBD1. The CDR3 runs 14 residues. After removal of 4 bases from V and 8 bases from J, the junction contained 9 bases not matched to a gene. From germline, CDR1 is SGHRS and CDR2 YFSETQ. The CDR3 is CASSPRTGAGGYTF. The CDR3 DNA follows: TGCGCCAGCAGCCCGAGGACAGGGGCGGGCGGCTACACCTTC. Together with reference TRBV5-1 and TRBJ1-2, the CDR3 gives the full variable domain: KAGVTQTPRYLIKTRGQQVTLSCSPISGHRSVSWYQQTPGQGLQFLFEYFSETQRNKGNFPGRFSGRQFSNSRSEMNVSTLELGDSALYLCASSPRTGAGGYTFGSGTRLTVV.

V and J are TRBV5-1 and TRBJ2-5, with 7 bases fitting TRBD1. Gene TRBJ2-7 matches the end of the DNA better, so the J call may be wrong. The length of the CDR3 is 14 residues. Germline loops: CDR1 SGHRS, CDR2 YFSETQ. The CDR3 sequence: CASQPQGGIHEQYF. The CDR3 DNA reads TGCGCCAGCCAACCACAAGGGGGCATCCACGAGCAGTACTTC.

V is TRBV9 and J is TRBJ1-6, with 8 nucleotides matching TRBD1. CDR3 length: 17 amino acids. From germline, CDR1 is SGDLS and CDR2 YYNGEE. V lost 3 bases, J lost 0 bases, and 5 bases stayed unmatched. CDR3 amino acids: CASSERDRSSYNSPLHF. The DNA for the CDR3 is TGTGCCAGCAGCGAAAGGGACAGGAGCTCCTATAATTCACCCCTCCACTTT.

J is TRBJ1-2 and V is TRBV7-2; weak D call: TRBD1 (6 bases). This CDR3 is 16 amino acids long. Germline values: CDR1 SGHTA, CDR2 FQGNSA. Trimming removed 3 bases from V and 0 bases from J, with 14 bases in between. The CDR3 reads CASSFTSRGSNYGYTF. CDR3 coding DNA: TGTGCCAGCAGCTTCACGAGCAGGGGCTCTAACTATGGCTACACCTTC.

The chain carries TRBV9 and TRBJ1-1; D is perhaps TRBD1 (5 bases). The CDR3 consists of 15 residues. The germline CDR1 and CDR2 sequences are SGDLS and YYNGEE. The V and J ends lost 0 bases and 1 base respectively, with 10 bases between them. The CDR3 here is CASSVGGLKNTEAFF. DNA of the CDR3: TGTGCCAGCAGCGTAGGGGGACTAAAGAACACTGAAGCTTTCTTT.